These T cell receptor beta chains were read from a single sample in a study of CD8 T cells in Susac syndrome. From the immunoSEQ multiplex PCR reads, TCRdb called clonotypes with MiXCR, one entry per CDR3 protein. The sample carries about 300,000 distinct CDR3 sequences, around 85% recorded once. The sample consisted of CD8+ T cells from PBMCs. All receptors come from a human donor with multiple sclerosis. The CDR3 runs from the conserved cysteine through the conserved F or W. Each record gives: D gene, J gene, V gene, CDR3 length, clone size, CDR3 DNA, CDR3 protein. A D gene is named only where the DNA matches it firmly. Only some rows state a clone size, as once, few, many or a class for expanded clones.

D: .
J: TRBJ2-5
V: TRBV30
length: 14
size: .
DNA: TGTGCCTGGAGTGTACGTGAACTAGCCGAGACCCAGTACTTC
CDR3: CAWSVRELAETQYF

D: TRBD1
J: TRBJ1-2
V: TRBV29-1
length: 14
size: .
DNA: TGCAGCGTTGTGGGGGGGACAGGGAACTATGGCTACACCTTC
CDR3: CSVVGGTGNYGYTF

D: .
J: TRBJ1-3
V: TRBV4-3
length: 15
size: .
DNA: TGCGCCAGCAGCCAAATACGTAGCTCTGGAAACACCATATATTTT
CDR3: CASSQIRSSGNTIYF

D: TRBD1
J: TRBJ1-5
V: TRBV5-6
length: 14
size: .
DNA: TGTGCCAGCAGCTTGGTGAGGGGGCGAGGGCCCCAGCATTTT
CDR3: CASSLVRGRGPQHF

D: .
J: TRBJ2-5
V: TRBV19
length: 15
size: once
DNA: TGTGCCAGTTCCTCCTGGCTAGGGGGCCAAGAGACCCAGTACTTC
CDR3: CASSSWLGGQETQYF

D: TRBD1
J: TRBJ1-2
V: TRBV7-9
length: 17
size: .
DNA: TGTGCCAGCGGCCAGGAGCTGGGACAGGACTTAATCTATGGCTACACCTTC
CDR3: CASGQELGQDLIYGYTF

D: .
J: TRBJ2-7
V: TRBV27
length: 13
size: .
DNA: TGTGCCAGCAGTTTCGATGGTACCTACGAGCAGTACTTC
CDR3: CASSFDGTYEQYF

D: .
J: TRBJ1-1
V: TRBV6-1
length: 13
size: .
DNA: TGTGCCAGCAGTGATAATGGGGACACGTTGGATTTCTTT
CDR3: CASSDNGDTLDFF

D: .
J: TRBJ2-6
V: TRBV28
length: 14
size: .
DNA: TGTGCCAGCAGTGTGGGGAGTGGGGCCAACGTCCTGACTTTC
CDR3: CASSVGSGANVLTF

D: TRBD1
J: TRBJ1-5
V: TRBV10-3
length: 16
size: few
DNA: TGTGCCATCAGCCAGGGGGGGGCAGGATTTGGTCAGCCCCAGCATTTT
CDR3: CAISQGGAGFGQPQHF

D: .
J: TRBJ2-3
V: TRBV19
length: 16
size: .
DNA: TGTGCCAGTAGTATAGATTTGGGGGTTCGCACAGATACGCAGTATTTT
CDR3: CASSIDLGVRTDTQYF

D: .
J: TRBJ2-2
V: TRBV28
length: 13
size: .
DNA: TGTGCCACTCGGGACCTCCCAAGGGGGGAGCTGTTTTTT
CDR3: CATRDLPRGELFF

D: .
J: TRBJ2-3
V: TRBV27
length: 15
size: .
DNA: TGTGCCAGCAGTCCCCGGCTTTTAGAGTGGGCGACGCAGTATTTT
CDR3: CASSPRLLEWATQYF

D: TRBD1
J: TRBJ2-7
V: TRBV29-1
length: 13
size: .
DNA: TGCAGCGTTGAGACAGGGGCATACTACGAGCAGTACTTC
CDR3: CSVETGAYYEQYF

D: .
J: TRBJ2-2
V: TRBV19
length: 13
size: few
DNA: TGTGCCAGTAGTCTGGCGGCTACCGGGGAGCTGTTTTTT
CDR3: CASSLAATGELFF

D: TRBD1
J: TRBJ2-7
V: TRBV4-3
length: 15
size: .
DNA: TGCGCCAGCAGCCAAGAACGGGGACAGGGCCACGAGCAGTACTTC
CDR3: CASSQERGQGHEQYF

D: TRBD1
J: TRBJ1-3
V: TRBV7-9
length: 16
size: .
DNA: TGTGCCAGCAGCCCAACACAGGGGGCGTCAGGAAACACCATATATTTT
CDR3: CASSPTQGASGNTIYF

D: .
J: TRBJ2-3
V: TRBV6-2/TRBV6-3
length: 14
size: .
DNA: TGTGCCAGCAGCCGGGGGACCGTCACAGATACGCAGTATTTT
CDR3: CASSRGTVTDTQYF

D: .
J: TRBJ1-5
V: TRBV19
length: 13
size: few
DNA: TGTGCCAGTCAAACCCTAGGGGGGCAGCCCCAGCATTTT
CDR3: CASQTLGGQPQHF

D: TRBD2
J: TRBJ2-1
V: TRBV6-5
length: 15
size: .
DNA: TGTGCCAGCAGTTACTCAGGGACTAGCGGGAATGAGCAGTTCTTC
CDR3: CASSYSGTSGNEQFF

D: TRBD1
J: TRBJ2-5
V: TRBV12-3/TRBV12-4
length: 16
size: .
DNA: TGTGCCAGCAGTTTAGAGGACAGGGGAGACCAAGAGACCCAGTACTTC
CDR3: CASSLEDRGDQETQYF

D: TRBD1
J: TRBJ1-5
V: TRBV20-1
length: 16
size: .
DNA: TGCAGTGCAATCCCATACGACAGGGAGTATAATCAGCCCCAGCATTTT
CDR3: CSAIPYDREYNQPQHF

D: TRBD1
J: TRBJ2-3
V: TRBV5-1
length: 18
size: .
DNA: TGCGCCAGCAGCCTAGGACAGGGGTCCCATCGCGGCACAGATACGCAGTATTTT
CDR3: CASSLGQGSHRGTDTQYF

D: TRBD2
J: TRBJ2-7
V: TRBV6-2/TRBV6-3
length: 14
size: .
DNA: TGTGCCAGCGACGGGACTAGGGGACCCTACGAGCAGTACTTC
CDR3: CASDGTRGPYEQYF

D: .
J: TRBJ1-4
V: TRBV27
length: 15
size: .
DNA: TGTGCCAGCAGCCATATGACGGCAACTAATGAAAAACTGTTTTTT
CDR3: CASSHMTATNEKLFF

D: .
J: TRBJ1-1
V: TRBV6-2/TRBV6-3
length: 12
size: .
DNA: TGTGCCAGCCGGAGGGGGGGGACTGAAGCTTTCTTT
CDR3: CASRRGGTEAFF

D: TRBD1
J: TRBJ1-1
V: TRBV7-9
length: 15
size: .
DNA: TGTGCCAGCAGCGACCCGACAGGGGGGGCCACTGAAGCTTTCTTT
CDR3: CASSDPTGGATEAFF

D: .
J: TRBJ1-2
V: TRBV7-9
length: 16
size: .
DNA: TGTGCCAGCAGCTTAATTCGGGGGGTAGCTAACTATGGCTACACCTTC
CDR3: CASSLIRGVANYGYTF

D: .
J: TRBJ2-4
V: TRBV5-1
length: 12
size: few
DNA: TGCGCCAGCAGCTTACAGGGAGACATTCAGTACTTC
CDR3: CASSLQGDIQYF

D: .
J: TRBJ2-5
V: TRBV29-1
length: 13
size: .
DNA: TGCAGCGTTGAAGAAGTGGGTCAACCGACCCAGTACTTC
CDR3: CSVEEVGQPTQYF

D: .
J: TRBJ2-1
V: TRBV28
length: 13
size: .
DNA: TGTGCCAGCAGTTTTGAACAGGCGGGAAGACAGTTCTTC
CDR3: CASSFEQAGRQFF